This T cell receptor beta chain was recorded in a study of shared clonotypes between healthy human individuals. General study points: Richness estimates generally favored naive over memory subsets. The sole specimen, blood, was sampled, and tissue repertoires likely differ. What rarefaction showed was incomplete sorted-subset sequencing despite large depth.

V shed 1 base and J shed 6 bases, with 9 bases lying between them. Per the germline V gene, CDR1 is LNHDA and CDR2 is SQIVND (reference sequence). This CDR3 comprises 14 residues. As for this clone: Its target is unknown.

Per sorted-subset replicate PCR, input was approximately 200 ng DNA, representing roughly 29,000 T cell genomes. The protocol was immunoSEQ multiplex PCR, while the TCRdb copy is restricted to in-frame clones and leaves out a portion. The sample shows approximately 2,000,000 clones, around 93% of them seen only once. CD45RO negativity and positive selection for CCR7 defined naive CD8 cells, a population that excluded terminally differentiated effector memory CD45RA+ cells. The source material was naive CD8+ T cells from PBMCs. This clonotype originated in a man aged 18 to 29 in good health. Some clones in this sample may be carry-over from other donors' samples. This chain uses TRBV19 with TRBJ2-2; D might be TRBD1 or TRBD2, each matching 5 bases. The CDR3: CASSIVGTSGELFF. CDR3 in DNA: TGTGCCAGTAGTATAGTAGGGACCTCCGGGGAGCTGTTTTTT. The full variable domain, rest sourced from reference TRBV19 and TRBJ2-2, is DGGITQSPKYLFRKEGQNVTLSCEQNLNHDAMYWYRQDPGQGLRLIYYSQIVNDFQKGDIAEGYSVSREKKESFPLTVTSAQKNPTAFYLCASSIVGTSGELFFGEGSRLTVL.